What follows describes a single TCR beta chain. This sample stems from a study of blood T cell repertoires in COVID-19. Germline V gene sequence: CDR1 SGHRS, CDR2 YFSETQ. J gave up 2 bases and V 0 bases, and 6 bases lay outside the gene matches. The CDR3 is 16 residues long. Only in-frame clones appear in the TCRdb table, and some are missing; sequencing was by immunoSEQ multiplex PCR. The table has about 170,000 clones, about nine tenths seen once. This chain connects TRBV5-1 to TRBJ2-7; 9 bases agree with TRBD2. The receptor was derived from a man between 65 and 85 years old with acute or convalescent COVID-19. The sequencing input was peripheral blood. The CDR3 coding sequence is TGCGCCAGCAGCTTGGGTACGGTAGCGGGGGCCTACGAGCAGTACTTC. Translated, it gives CASSLGTVAGAYEQYF. Drawing the rest from reference TRBV5-1 and TRBJ2-7, the complete variable domain is KAGVTQTPRYLIKTRGQQVTLSCSPISGHRSVSWYQQTPGQGLQFLFEYFSETQRNKGNFPGRFSGRQFSNSRSEMNVSTLELGDSALYLCASSLGTVAGAYEQYFGPGTRLTVT.